This entry describes one T cell receptor (beta chain). Repertoires were generated with immunoSEQ multiplex PCR, while TCRdb's copy carries only in-frame clones and drops some. The sample holds 45,000 to 60,000 clones; about 95% are singletons and the top ten take 3% to 4%. This sample is drawn from a study of control samples from healthy donors and cancer patients. The CDR3 consists of 16 residues. J was trimmed by 5 bases and V by 5 bases; bases with no gene match: 10. The germline V gene encodes CDR1 MNHEY and CDR2 SMNVEV (reference sequence). Sequencing used blood. The origin of this receptor is a man aged 30-40 years in good health. The V and J genes are TRBV27 and TRBJ1-2, with 11 bases matching TRBD1. CDR3 sequence: CASSRTGGEARYGYTF. In nucleotides, the CDR3 is TGTGCCAGCAGTCGGACAGGGGGCGAGGCTAGGTATGGCTACACCTTC.